One and the same sample provided the 19 T cell receptor beta chains below, sequenced in a study of T cells in Graves' hyperthyroidism and ophthalmopathy. Amplification yielded TCR beta CDR3 regions, with RNA transcripts as the source. During a first-round RT-PCR of the TCR CDR3, the HTBI primer set was used. TCRdb itself ran the multiplex PCR reads through MiXCR, one entry per CDR3 protein. The data contain a few hundred thousand distinct CDR3 sequences, approximately 15% of them seen just once; the ten biggest clones take up 25% to 30%. The sample taken for sequencing was blood. The receptors derive from a young woman with Graves' hyperthyroidism that later progressed to Graves' ophthalmopathy.

This clonotype was seen many times. The chain carries TRBV30 and TRBJ1-5; 7 bases line up with TRBD1. The CDR3 runs to 15 residues. Germline-derived CDR1 and CDR2 are GTSNPN and SVGIG (reference sequence). Unmatched junction bases numbered 6, after V lost 1 base and J lost 3 bases. The CDR3 is CAWSGGTALNQPQHF. The CDR3 region has the DNA TGTGCCTGGAGTGGGGGGACAGCTCTCAATCAGCCCCAGCATTTT.

The gene calls are TRBV10-2 and TRBJ2-7; 8 nucleotides line up with TRBD2. J gave up 5 bases and V 4 bases, and 7 bases lay outside the gene matches. Germline-derived CDR1 and CDR2 are WSHSY and SAAADI. The CDR3 totals 14 residues. The CDR3 DNA is TGCGCCAGCAGTGCGGGGGGGGCGTGGCACGAGCAGTACTTC. It specifies CASSAGGAWHEQYF.

The table lists this clonotype with many counts. The chain links TRBV7-9 to TRBJ2-7, with unresolved D. CDR3 size: 13 residues. Trimming cost V 7 bases and J 3 bases, with 13 bases left between them. Per the germline V gene, CDR1 is SEHNR and CDR2 is FQNEAQ (reference sequence). CDR3 coding DNA: TGTGCCAGCACCGAAGCTGCGGTCTACGAGCAGTACTTC. Amino acids: CASTEAAVYEQYF.

In its sample, this clonotype was seen a few times. The gene calls are TRBV6-1 and TRBJ2-4; 13 positions agree with TRBD2. Germline CDR1 MNHNS, CDR2 SASEGT. The CDR3 sequence is 16 residues long. J lost 6 bases, V lost 5 bases, and 7 bases had no gene match. The CDR3 DNA follows: TGTGCCAGCAGTCGAGGACTAGCGGGAGAGGGAAACATTCAGTACTTC. It specifies CASSRGLAGEGNIQYF.

This clonotype has more than one count but fewer than ten. The V and J genes are TRBV4-1 and TRBJ2-2; TRBD2 matches at 8 bases. CDR3 length equals 18 residues. With 3 bases clipped from V and 5 bases from J, the junction kept 14 bases outside the gene matches. Looked up from germline, CDR1 is MGHRA and CDR2 is YSYEKL. The CDR3, as DNA: TGCGCCAGCAGCCATCCCAGGTCGGGGGGGCAGGGGACCGGGGAGCTGTTTTTT. Protein sequence: CASSHPRSGGQGTGELFF.

This clonotype was observed many times. V usage is TRBV7-8 and J usage is TRBJ1-2; perhaps TRBD1 as D (6 bases). The CDR3 runs to 14 residues. V dropped 0 bases and J dropped 4 bases, with 9 bases sitting between them. Germline lookup yields CDR1 SGHVS and CDR2 FQNEAQ. In DNA form, the CDR3 reads TGTGCCAGCAGCTTAGCCAAACAGGGCTATGGCTACACCTTC. Translation gives CASSLAKQGYGYTF.

This clonotype was counted between two and nine times. This chain links TRBV19 with TRBJ2-1; TRBD2 matches at 9 bases. From germline, CDR1 is LNHDA and CDR2 SQIVND (reference sequence). V shed 8 bases, J shed 2 bases, and the junction held 4 bases outside the gene matches. The CDR3 covers 14 residues. The CDR3 loop is CASRSGRPYNEQFF. The CDR3 coding sequence is TGTGCCAGTCGCAGCGGGAGGCCCTACAATGAGCAGTTCTTC.

Many counts were recorded for this clonotype. This CDR3 reads CSARRMEVASDGYTF. CDR3 coding DNA: TGCAGTGCTAGAAGAATGGAGGTCGCGTCGGATGGCTACACCTTC. The V gene is TRBV20-1, the J gene TRBJ1-2; no clear D. Trimming left V 2 bases short and J 6 bases short, with 19 bases between. The CDR3 contains 15 residues. Germline V gene data show CDR1 as DFQATT and CDR2 as SNEGSKA (reference sequence).

J is TRBJ1-5 and V is TRBV11-2; 11 nucleotides agree with TRBD1. Germline CDR1 and CDR2: SGHAT and FQNNGV. This CDR3 has 15 amino acids. Trimming removed 5 bases from V and 4 bases from J; junction bases left unmatched: 4. The CDR3, as DNA: TGTGCCAGCAGCGAAGGGACAGGGGGGAATCAGCCCCAGCATTTT. Translated: CASSEGTGGNQPQHF.

Ten or more counts support this clonotype. The chain combines TRBV12-3 or TRBV12-4 with TRBJ2-5, with 9 bases aligning to TRBD2. The CDR3 sequence is 15 residues long. V lost 0 bases and J lost 5; bases outside the gene matches: 4. In DNA form, the CDR3 reads TGTGCCAGCAGTTTAGCTAGCGGGAGATCGGAGACCCAGTACTTC. Translation: CASSLASGRSETQYF.

In this sample, this clonotype turned up many times. This rearrangement joins TRBV15 to TRBJ2-7; D unclear. This CDR3 is 13 amino acids long. In germline, CDR1 is LNHNV, CDR2 YYDKDF (reference sequence). Trimming took 8 bases from V and 7 from J, leaving 18 bases between them. CDR3 sequence reads: CATAVGSIGEQYF. The CDR3 DNA sequence: TGTGCCACCGCGGTGGGCAGTATTGGGGAGCAGTACTTC.

This clonotype was seen many times. CDR3 in amino acids: CASSRSGTRGETQYF. In DNA, the CDR3 is TGTGCCAGCAGCCGCTCCGGGACTAGAGGGGAGACCCAGTACTTC. V and J are TRBV7-2 and TRBJ2-5; TRBD2 agrees at 8 bases. Trimming cost V 5 bases and J 5 bases; bases outside gene matches: 10. There are 15 residues in the CDR3. Germline assignment: CDR1 SGHTA and CDR2 FQGNSA.

This clonotype has just a few counts. The chain links TRBV18 to TRBJ2-4; perhaps D is TRBD1 or TRBD2 (5 bases each). This CDR3 has 16 amino acids. Germline values: CDR1 KGHSH, CDR2 LQKENI. V was shortened by 2 bases and J by 1 base, with 12 bases between the two germline ends. The CDR3 bases are TGTGCCAGCTCACCAGGGGGTGTGGCCGCCAAAAACATTCAGTACTTC. It is translated as CASSPGGVAAKNIQYF.

This clonotype was counted many times. The chain has TRBV7-8 and TRBJ2-1, with 9 bases matching TRBD2. The V gene end was trimmed by 2 bases and the J gene end by 8 bases; junction bases not matched to a gene: 7. CDR1 and CDR2 from the germline V gene are SGHVS and FQNEAQ. The CDR3 sequence is 15 residues long. Written as DNA, the CDR3 is TGTGCCAGCAGCTTAAAGACCGGGACTAGCTATGAGCAGTTCTTC. It specifies CASSLKTGTSYEQFF.

This clonotype was counted many times. V is TRBV13 and J is TRBJ2-6; TRBD1 aligns across 7 bases. J was trimmed by 2 bases and V by 5 bases; bases with no gene match: 6. This CDR3 has 16 residues. Germline lookup yields CDR1 PRHDT and CDR2 FYEKMQ (reference sequence). The CDR3 DNA is TGTGCCAGCAGCCTCCAGGGGGACGCTGGGGCCAACGTCCTGACTTTC. This codes for CASSLQGDAGANVLTF.

The chain joins TRBV20-1 to TRBJ2-5, with D uncertain. Germline V gives CDR1 DFQATT, CDR2 SNEGSKA (reference sequence). V gave up 3 bases and J gave up 0 bases, with 11 bases separating them. The CDR3 runs 14 residues. CDR3 sequence (DNA): TGCAGTGCTAGGGTAGACAACCACCAAGAGACCCAGTACTTC. Amino acid sequence: CSARVDNHQETQYF.

This clonotype was found many times. The chain joins TRBV28 to TRBJ2-3, with TRBD2 matching over 8 bases. This CDR3 is built from 15 residues. CDR1 is MDHEN and CDR2 is SYDVKM in the germline V gene. V trimming: 5 bases; J trimming: 3 bases; junction bases outside the gene matches: 7. The CDR3 DNA follows: TGTGCCAGCAGTCCGAGCGGGAGTCGGACAGATACGCAGTATTTT. It is translated as CASSPSGSRTDTQYF.

The rearrangement joins TRBV6-1 to TRBJ2-7; 8 positions match TRBD1. V trimming: 10 bases; J trimming: 3 bases; junction bases outside the gene matches: 11. CDR3 length: 14 residues. CDR1 is MNHNS, CDR2 SASEGT, per germline. CDR3 sequence: CAIRRQGSSYEQYF. The DNA for the CDR3 is TGTGCCATCAGAAGACAGGGGTCAAGCTACGAGCAGTACTTC.

The CDR3 bases are TGTGCCAGCAGGGACCATGGGCAGCCCCAGCATTTT. Residues: CASRDHGQPQHF. The chain joins TRBV6-2 or TRBV6-3 to TRBJ1-5; D is undetermined. Germline V CDR1 and CDR2: MNHEY, SVGEGT. The CDR3 loop spans 12 amino acids. Trimming left V 6 bases short and J 7 bases short, with 10 bases between.